Described below is a single T cell receptor (beta chain) sequence and its context. Its target is unknown. Deletions cut 0 bases from V and 2 bases from J, with 12 bases between. The CDR3 has 16 residues. Germline V gene sequence: CDR1 SGDLS, CDR2 YYNGEE. TCRdb's table, derived via immunoSEQ multiplex PCR, lists solely in-frame clones and lacks some. The sample yields about 73,000 clones, just under 90% seen once. This entry is derived from a study of OX40 agonist ivuxolimab in advanced cancers. Findings and limits, study-wide: Fewer expanded clones were found on average in CD4+ than in CD8+ T cells. Partial responders at 0.1-3.0 mg/kg had among the lowest clonal expansion.

Autoimmune disease history or systemic immunosuppression excluded patients. The sample in question was CD4+ or CD8+ T cells sorted from blood, obtained in a trial of the OX40 agonist ivuxolimab. This rearrangement joins TRBV9 to TRBJ2-1; no reliable D call. This receptor was taken from an adult with an advanced solid tumor such as melanoma, head and neck, liver or kidney cancer. The CDR3: CASSVGVWRTYNEQFF. CDR3 nucleotide sequence: TGTGCCAGCAGCGTAGGGGTATGGAGAACCTACAATGAGCAGTTCTTC.